This T cell receptor beta chain was sequenced during a study of T-cell reconstitution after alpha-beta-depleted transplantation in children. In this sample, this clonotype turned up a few times. Preparation of the TCRbeta library involved a method that used unique molecular identifiers. Each CDR3 protein is one row after TCRdb ran MiXCR on the PCR reads. The sample yields about 400,000 distinct CDR3 sequences, around 21% seen once. Germline V gene sequence: CDR1 DFQATT, CDR2 SNEGSKA (reference sequence). This CDR3 region has 12 residues. Deletions cut 4 bases from V and 5 bases from J, with 12 bases between.

This chain connects TRBV20-1 to TRBJ2-7; possible D gene TRBD2, 7 bases. The TCR was taken from a human donor who donated a stem cell graft to a child with acute myeloid leukemia. The specimen was PBMCs from the stem cell graft donor, collected from the stem cell graft. CDR3 protein: CSATRGGDEQYF. CDR3 DNA: TGCAGTGCTACGAGAGGGGGGGACGAGCAGTACTTC.